This T cell receptor beta chain came from a study of blood T cells in healthy people across ages. With a J-beta primer mix and a sample-barcoded 5' primer, a second PCR ran roughly 6 to 11 cycles. A single record per CDR3 protein comes from TCRdb applying MiXCR to the 5' RACE reads. Among over a million distinct CDR3 sequences listed, approximately 59% were seen once. Trimming cost V 8 bases and J 2 bases, with 13 bases left between them. The CDR3 is made up of 14 amino acids. The sample was blood. This clonotype was sampled from a man in his late teens or twenties in good health. The rearrangement joins TRBV12-3 or TRBV12-4 to TRBJ1-5, with unresolved D. CDR3 sequence: CASSRPGGNQPQHF. CDR3 bases: TGTGCCAGCTCCCGTCCCGGCGGCAATCAGCCCCAGCATTTT.